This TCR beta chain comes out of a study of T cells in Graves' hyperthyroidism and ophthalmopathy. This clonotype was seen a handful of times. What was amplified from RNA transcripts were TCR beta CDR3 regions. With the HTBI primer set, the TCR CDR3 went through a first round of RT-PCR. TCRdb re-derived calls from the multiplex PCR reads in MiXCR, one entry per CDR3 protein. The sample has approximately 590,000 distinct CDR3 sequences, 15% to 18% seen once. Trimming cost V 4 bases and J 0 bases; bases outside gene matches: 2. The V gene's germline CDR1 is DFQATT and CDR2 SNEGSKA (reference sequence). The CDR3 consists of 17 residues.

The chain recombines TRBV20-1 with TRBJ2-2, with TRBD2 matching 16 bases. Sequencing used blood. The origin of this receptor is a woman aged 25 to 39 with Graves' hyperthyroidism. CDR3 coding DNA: TGCAGTGCTATGGGACTAGCGGGAGGGCCGAACACCGGGGAGCTGTTTTTT. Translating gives CSAMGLAGGPNTGELFF.